A single sample gave rise to the 12 T cell receptor beta chains below, sequenced in a study of PD-1 blockade in classical Hodgkin lymphoma. Sequencing used immunoSEQ multiplex PCR; TCRdb keeps in-frame clones, though not all of them. The data contain nearly 35,000 clones, roughly 90% of them singletons. Stated time point: newly diagnosed, previously untreated cHL patient sample. Negative selection with magnetic separation was used to purify CD4+ T cells from thawed PBMCs. Sequencing was carried out using CD4+ T cells from blood. These receptors all stem from a human donor with classical Hodgkin lymphoma.

The chain has TRBV4-1 and TRBJ1-2; TRBD1 might be the D (5 bases). Trimming left V 0 bases short and J 4 bases short, with 9 bases between. CDR1 MGHRA and CDR2 YSYEKL come from the germline V gene. The CDR3 runs to 14 residues. CDR3 in amino acids: CASSQERTPYGYTF. The CDR3 coding sequence is TGCGCCAGCAGCCAAGAGCGGACACCCTATGGCTACACCTTC.

The V and J genes are TRBV18 and TRBJ2-7; D is undetermined. V shed 0 bases and J shed 2 bases, with 8 bases lying between them. The CDR3 is made up of 14 amino acids. Germline V gene data show CDR1 as KGHSH and CDR2 as LQKENI. Here the CDR3 DNA reads TGTGCCAGCTCACCACCGAGTAGGCCCTACGAGCAGTACTTC. This sequence encodes CASSPPSRPYEQYF.

CDR3 in amino acids: CASGGGQVSETQYF. CDR3 coding DNA: TGCGCCAGCGGGGGAGGACAGGTCTCGGAGACCCAGTACTTC. The chain has TRBV5-1 and TRBJ2-5; TRBD1 might be the D (7 bases). With 7 bases removed from V and 5 bases from J, the gap between germline ends came to 18 bases. The CDR3 loop spans 14 amino acids. Germline CDR1 and CDR2: SGHRS and YFSETQ.

This chain links TRBV7-6 with TRBJ1-1, with D uncertain. V lost 5 bases, J lost 4 bases, and 8 bases lay in between. The CDR3 is 12 amino acids. The germline gives CDR1 SGHVS, CDR2 FNYEAQ. As DNA, the CDR3 is TGTGCCAGCAGCCCTGGCACCACTGAAGCTTTCTTT. Encoded protein: CASSPGTTEAFF.

This clone has only one observation. The chain is built from TRBV7-9 and TRBJ1-4; D gene ambiguous. Germline V lookup: CDR1 SEHNR, CDR2 FQNEAQ (reference sequence). The CDR3 has 15 amino acids. V was cut by 4 bases and J by 6 bases, with 15 bases left in between. The CDR3 loop is CASSYRLVNDEKLFF. The CDR3 DNA is TGTGCCAGCAGCTACAGACTGGTAAATGATGAAAAACTGTTTTTT.

This chain connects TRBV7-7 to TRBJ2-1, with 7 bases lining up with TRBD2. Germline CDR1 SSHAT, CDR2 FNYEAQ (reference sequence). With 1 base clipped from V and 4 bases from J, the junction kept 4 bases outside the gene matches. The CDR3 has 15 residues. CDR3 nucleotides: TGTGCCAGCAGCTTAGATGGGACTAAGTACAATGAGCAGTTCTTC. Translation gives CASSLDGTKYNEQFF.

The chain is built from TRBV11-3 and TRBJ2-5, with D perhaps TRBD2 (6 bases). V was pared by 5 bases and J by 1 base, with 14 bases between. CDR3 length equals 15 residues. Germline V gives CDR1 SGHNT, CDR2 YENEEA. The CDR3 here is CASSRGAGPQETQYF. DNA of the CDR3: TGTGCCAGCAGCCGCGGGGCGGGGCCCCAAGAGACCCAGTACTTC.

The chain couples TRBV18 to TRBJ2-3; 7 bases match TRBD1. CDR1 and CDR2 from the germline V gene are KGHSH and LQKENI. J gave up 2 bases and V 3 bases, and 5 bases lay outside the gene matches. The CDR3 consists of 15 residues. Here the CDR3 DNA reads TGTGCCAGCTCACCGGGACAGCCTTCCACAGATACGCAGTATTTT. As protein: CASSPGQPSTDTQYF. The full variable domain, its missing parts supplied by reference TRBV18 and TRBJ2-3, is NAGVMQNPRHLVRRRGQEARLRCSPMKGHSHVYWYRQLPEEGLKFMVYLQKENIIDESGMPKERFSAEFPKEGPSILRIQQVVRGDSAAYFCASSPGQPSTDTQYFGPGTRLTVL.

The chain couples TRBV7-6 to TRBJ2-3; no reliable D call. CDR3 length: 13 amino acids. The V end was cut by 5 bases, the J end by 0 bases, with 6 bases between. CDR1 is SGHVS and CDR2 is FNYEAQ in the germline V gene. The CDR3 bases are TGTGCCAGCAGCCCCACTAGCACAGATACGCAGTATTTT. It is translated as CASSPTSTDTQYF.

The V and J genes are TRBV12-5 and TRBJ2-2; unclear D gene. The CDR3 length is 12 residues. Germline CDR1 reads LGHNT; CDR2 reads FRNRAP. The V and J ends lost 0 bases and 6 bases respectively, with 2 bases between them. The CDR3 sequence is CASGLVAGELFF. In nucleotides, the CDR3 is TGTGCTAGTGGTTTGGTTGCCGGGGAGCTGTTTTTT. The variable domain in full, completed from reference TRBV12-5 and TRBJ2-2, reads DARVTQTPRHKVTEMGQEVTMRCQPILGHNTVFWYRQTMMQGLELLAYFRNRAPLDDSGMPKDRFSAEMPDATLATLKIQPSEPRDSAVYFCASGLVAGELFFGEGSRLTVL.

J is TRBJ1-1 and V is TRBV5-1; 8 bases agree with TRBD1. In germline, CDR1 is SGHRS, CDR2 YFSETQ. J lost 3 bases, V lost 0 bases, and 4 bases had no gene match. The CDR3 is made up of 15 amino acids. CDR3 DNA: TGCGCCAGCAGCTTGGGACAGGGGAAGTACACTGAAGCTTTCTTT. This codes for CASSLGQGKYTEAFF.

This CDR3 is CASRQGLIPYEQYF. In DNA, the CDR3 is TGTGCCAGCAGGCAGGGCCTAATCCCCTACGAGCAGTACTTC. This chain joins TRBV6-1 and TRBJ2-7; D may be TRBD1 (5 bases). The CDR3 is 14 amino acids. The V and J ends lost 6 bases and 2 bases respectively, with 14 bases between them. The germline V gene has CDR1 MNHNS and CDR2 SASEGT.